This T cell receptor (beta chain) was sequenced for a study of T-cell memory formation after mild COVID-19. There are many counts of this clonotype. As yet, its antigen is unknown. TCRdb reprocessed the 5' RACE reads via MiXCR and lists one record per CDR3 protein. Of 180,000 or so distinct CDR3 sequences in the sample, around 10% were seen once. Overall study findings and caveats: Confirmation was lacking for SARS-CoV-2 specificity of second-wave clones that peaked on day 37. Contracting clones from day 15 to 85 showed balanced CD4/CD8; later expanders favored CD4+. The study detected some responding clones in pre-infection memory, suggesting cross-reactive memory joined.

In germline, CDR1 is SGHRS, CDR2 YFSETQ. Trimming removed 5 bases at V and 8 bases at J, with 15 bases between. There are 13 residues in the CDR3. Sequenced material: PBMCs or a T cell subset sorted from them (not recorded which). The J gene is TRBJ2-3, the V gene TRBV5-1; D might be TRBD1 or TRBD2, each matching 6 bases. The receptor was isolated from a man between 18 and 29 years old who had mild COVID-19 (a few samples of this study predate the infection). Cell type and time point are not known. The CDR3 DNA reads TGCGCCAGCAGTTCCCGGGGGCTTGGTACGCAGTATTTT. Translating gives CASSSRGLGTQYF.